One and the same sample provided the 18 T cell receptor beta chains below, sequenced in a study of shared clonotypes between healthy human individuals. The repertoire was sequenced with immunoSEQ multiplex PCR; TCRdb's copy has only in-frame clones and lacks some. The sample contains about 1.1 million clones, 60% to 85% of which appear only once. The sequenced sample was memory CD4+ T cells from PBMCs. Subset reported: CD45RA-negative fraction. These receptors originate from a young man in good health. Some clones in this sample may be carry-over from other donors' samples.

This chain links TRBV27 with TRBJ2-2, with D possibly matching TRBD2 (6 bases). Germline CDR1 MNHEY, CDR2 SMNVEV (reference sequence). The CDR3 covers 16 residues. The V gene lost 5 bases and the J gene lost 6 bases, with 19 bases spanning the gap. The DNA of the CDR3 is TGTGCCAGCAGTCTTTGGACTGCTGGAGGGGCCGGGGAGCTGTTTTTT. Amino acid sequence: CASSLWTAGGAGELFF.

The chain joins TRBV4-2 to TRBJ1-5; 11 nucleotides align to TRBD1. The CDR3 covers 17 residues. V lost 0 bases, J lost 7 bases, and 8 bases stayed unmatched. CDR1 LGHNA and CDR2 YNFKEQ come from the germline V gene. The CDR3 region is CASSQDLGQGVRQPQHF. CDR3 bases: TGTGCCAGCAGCCAAGATCTGGGACAGGGGGTCCGACAGCCCCAGCATTTT.

This CDR3 reads CASSDQGPDTQYF. For the CDR3, the DNA is TGTGCCAGCAGTGATCAGGGCCCAGATACGCAGTATTTT. The V call is TRBV2, the J call TRBJ2-3; D possibly corresponds to TRBD1 (5 bases). CDR3 size: 13 residues. From germline, CDR1 is SNHLY and CDR2 FYNNEI. V was pared by 3 bases and J by 4 bases, with 8 bases between. Based on the CDR3 plus reference TRBV2 and TRBJ2-3, the full variable domain is EPEVTQTPSHQVTQMGQEVILRCVPISNHLYFYWYRQILGQKVEFLVSFYNNEISEKSEIFDDQFSVERPDGSNFTLKIRSTKLEDSAMYFCASSDQGPDTQYFGPGTRLTVL.

The V and J genes are TRBV28 and TRBJ2-7; the match to TRBD1 covers 7 bases. The CDR3 totals 17 residues. CDR1 is MDHEN, CDR2 SYDVKM, per germline. J was trimmed by 3 bases and V by 3 bases; bases with no gene match: 14. This CDR3 reads CASSFFPLDRDLYEQYF. CDR3 sequence (DNA): TGTGCCAGCAGTTTTTTCCCTCTCGACAGGGACCTCTACGAGCAGTACTTC.

This chain uses TRBV30 with TRBJ2-3; TRBD1 agrees at 9 bases. The V gene's germline CDR1 is GTSNPN and CDR2 SVGIG (reference sequence). The CDR3 is made up of 11 amino acids. V lost 2 bases to trimming and J lost 14 bases; unmatched junction nucleotides: 5. The CDR3 region is CAWSRDRARYF. The CDR3 DNA is TGTGCCTGGAGTAGGGACAGGGCCCGGTATTTT.

This rearrangement joins TRBV5-1 to TRBJ2-5; TRBD1 agrees at 9 bases. J was trimmed by 4 bases and V by 3 bases; bases with no gene match: 7. The CDR3 is 15 amino acids. Germline V gives CDR1 SGHRS, CDR2 YFSETQ. This CDR3 reads CASSSPGQGPETQYF. As DNA, the CDR3 is TGCGCCAGCAGCTCCCCGGGACAGGGACCAGAGACCCAGTACTTC.

The rearrangement links TRBV28 to TRBJ1-2; TRBD1 aligns across 9 bases. Trimming removed 4 bases from V and 3 bases from J; junction bases left unmatched: 6. The CDR3 length is 15 residues. The V gene's germline CDR1 is MDHEN and CDR2 SYDVKM. This chain's CDR3 is CASSWTGEDYYGYTF. Written as DNA, the CDR3 is TGTGCCAGCAGTTGGACAGGGGAAGATTACTATGGCTACACCTTC.

For this clone: Being one base from a much bigger clone, this may be a read error. Other DNA sequences of this sample code for an identical CDR3. This chain links TRBV2 with TRBJ1-2, with TRBD1 identical over 10 bases. CDR3 length equals 14 residues. Germline assignment: CDR1 SNHLY and CDR2 FYNNEI. Trimming took 3 bases from V and 4 from J; bases not matched to a gene: 2. This CDR3 reads CASSEDRGAYGYTF. CDR3 coding DNA: TGTGCCAGCAGTGAGGACAGGGGGGCCTATGGCTACACCTTC.

V is TRBV2 and J is TRBJ1-4; D gene uncertain. V lost 6 bases and J lost 6, with 14 bases in between. This CDR3 is 14 amino acids long. Germline values: CDR1 SNHLY, CDR2 FYNNEI. CDR3 nucleotides: TGTGCCAGCAGCCGACATGGGAAGGATGAAAAACTGTTTTTT. This encodes CASSRHGKDEKLFF.

The V gene is TRBV29-1, the J gene TRBJ2-5; possibly TRBD1 for D (6 bases). This CDR3 contains 13 residues. Germline V CDR1 and CDR2: SQVTM, ANQGSEA. The V and J ends lost 2 bases and 5 bases respectively, with 12 bases between them. CDR3 sequence: CSVETGRRETQYF. The CDR3 DNA is TGCAGCGTTGAAACAGGGCGAAGGGAGACCCAGTACTTC.

This chain joins TRBV2 and TRBJ1-4; TRBD1 aligns across 7 bases. This CDR3 region has 15 residues. CDR1 and CDR2 (germline): SNHLY, FYNNEI. Germline trimming cut 5 bases from V and 6 bases from J; bases unmatched to any gene: 9. CDR3 bases: TGTGCCAGCAGTAAATACGGGACAGCGGATGAAAAACTGTTTTTT. This sequence encodes CASSKYGTADEKLFF.

This clone was seen a few times. V usage is TRBV7-9 and J usage is TRBJ2-1; TRBD2 matches at 8 bases. CDR3 length: 15 amino acids. Losses at the gene ends were 5 bases for V and 4 bases for J; bases not matched to a gene: 7. Looked up from germline, CDR1 is SEHNR and CDR2 is FQNEAQ (reference sequence). CDR3 residues: CASSRLGGGYNEQFF. The CDR3, as DNA: TGTGCCAGCAGCCGACTAGGCGGGGGGTACAATGAGCAGTTCTTC.

The gene calls are TRBV5-1 and TRBJ2-5; D gene uncertain. The CDR3 totals 14 residues. V shed 0 bases and J shed 7 bases, with 13 bases lying between them. Germline V gene lookup returns CDR1 SGHRS and CDR2 YFSETQ. CDR3 loop: CASSLAPVDGTQYF. Written as DNA, the CDR3 is TGCGCCAGCAGCTTGGCCCCGGTCGACGGGACCCAGTACTTC.

The V and J genes are TRBV5-1 and TRBJ2-3; 10 nucleotides agree with TRBD2. Germline V gene data show CDR1 as SGHRS and CDR2 as YFSETQ. The CDR3 runs 16 residues. V lost 1 base and J lost 4; bases outside the gene matches: 6. CDR3 in DNA: TGCGCCAGCAGCTTGATCCCTAGCGGGAGCCCAGATACGCAGTATTTT. It codes for CASSLIPSGSPDTQYF. The whole variable domain, remainder taken from reference TRBV5-1 and TRBJ2-3, is KAGVTQTPRYLIKTRGQQVTLSCSPISGHRSVSWYQQTPGQGLQFLFEYFSETQRNKGNFPGRFSGRQFSNSRSEMNVSTLELGDSALYLCASSLIPSGSPDTQYFGPGTRLTVL.

DNA of the CDR3: TGTGCCAGCGGGGACGGTGACTCCTACGAGCAGTACTTC. Translating gives CASGDGDSYEQYF. The V call is TRBV6-1, the J call TRBJ2-7, with D possibly being TRBD1 or TRBD2 (5 bases each). Trimming shortened V by 8 bases and J by 0 bases, and 11 bases separated the two germline ends. Germline V gives CDR1 MNHNS, CDR2 SASEGT. CDR3 length: 13 amino acids.

The chain is built from TRBV14 and TRBJ2-2; TRBD2 is a possible D gene (5 bases). Trimming stripped 5 bases from V and 5 bases from J, with 12 bases between. This CDR3 has 14 amino acids. Germline-derived CDR1 and CDR2 are SGHDN and FVKESK. The CDR3 reads CASSYPGGTGELFF. The CDR3 coding sequence is TGTGCCAGCAGCTACCCAGGAGGAACCGGGGAGCTGTTTTTT.

With respect to this clone: At the DNA level, this CDR3 is encoded by other sequences in the same sample as well. This chain uses TRBV5-4 with TRBJ2-5; 9 nucleotides line up with TRBD2. J gave up 3 bases and V 4 bases, and 4 bases lay outside the gene matches. CDR3 length equals 14 residues. CDR1 and CDR2 (germline): SGHNT, YYREEE (reference sequence). In nucleotides, the CDR3 is TGTGCCAGCAGCCCGGGACTAGCAGAAGAGACCCAGTACTTC. Its protein product is CASSPGLAEETQYF.

This clone was found a few times. The chain uses TRBV5-1 and TRBJ1-2; no firm D call. The CDR3 is made up of 14 amino acids. V was pared by 4 bases and J by 8 bases, with 18 bases between. Germline V lookup: CDR1 SGHRS, CDR2 YFSETQ. As DNA, the CDR3 is TGCGCCAGCAGCCCCCTCGTGGTGACTAGGGGCTACACCTTC. It encodes CASSPLVVTRGYTF.